The clone carrying this T cell receptor (beta chain) was counted between two and nine times. The data were taken from a study of T-cell memory formation after mild COVID-19. Background on the study: TCR clusters were mostly confined to one donor each.

Germline V gene data show CDR1 as SEHNR and CDR2 as FQNEAQ (reference sequence). There are 14 residues in the CDR3. Trimming left V 4 bases short and J 3 bases short, with 13 bases between. In TCRdb, the 5' RACE reads were re-called with MiXCR into one record per CDR3 protein. In the table there are 400,000 to 500,000 distinct CDR3 sequences, 20% of which are singletons. V usage is TRBV7-9 and J usage is TRBJ2-7, with a possible D match to TRBD1 (6 bases). The source material was PBMCs or a T cell subset sorted from them (not recorded which). The source is an adult woman who had mild COVID-19 (a few samples of this study predate the infection). Cell type and time point are not known. This CDR3 reads CASSSTTGIYEQYF. CDR3 DNA: TGTGCCAGCAGCTCAACGACAGGAATCTACGAGCAGTACTTC.